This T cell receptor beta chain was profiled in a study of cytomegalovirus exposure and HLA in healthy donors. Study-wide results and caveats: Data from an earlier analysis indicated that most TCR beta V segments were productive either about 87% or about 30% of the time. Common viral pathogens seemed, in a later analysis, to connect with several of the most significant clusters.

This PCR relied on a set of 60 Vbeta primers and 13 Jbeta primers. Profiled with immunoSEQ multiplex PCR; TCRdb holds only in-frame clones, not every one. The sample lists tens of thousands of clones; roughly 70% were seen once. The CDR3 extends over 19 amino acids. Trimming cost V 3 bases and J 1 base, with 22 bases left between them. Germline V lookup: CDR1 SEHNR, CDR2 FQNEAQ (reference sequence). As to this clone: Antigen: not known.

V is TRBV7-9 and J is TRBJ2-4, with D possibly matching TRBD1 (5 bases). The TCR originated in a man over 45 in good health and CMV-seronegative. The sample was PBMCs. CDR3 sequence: CASSFETPQLPGAKNIQYF. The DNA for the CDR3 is TGTGCCAGCAGCTTCGAGACACCCCAATTGCCAGGGGCCAAAAACATTCAGTACTTC.